This T cell receptor beta chain appears in the sequencing data of a study of blood T cells in healthy people across ages. The authors isolated at least 7 million PBMCs per sample. With regard to this clonotype: Its antigen is unidentified.

Notes on the study in general: Long-lived donors exceeded aged donors in naive CD4+ cells and diversity. Estimates of total diversity, which came from one million sequenced T cells, were considered to be underestimates. Per-million-T-cell TCR beta diversity fell roughly linearly with age.

Primers used in a second PCR of about 6 to 12 cycles were a sample-barcoded 5' primer and a J-beta primer mix. TCRdb recomputed calls from the 5' RACE reads with MiXCR, one row per CDR3 protein. This sample carries hundreds of thousands of distinct CDR3 sequences, 22% of them seen once, and the ten largest clones take roughly 22%. The TCR comes from a man aged 65 to 79 in good health. The sequenced sample was blood.

CDR3 sequence: CASNPEGSQETQYF. The CDR3 DNA follows: TGTGCCAGCAACCCGGAGGGCAGCCAAGAGACCCAGTACTTC. J is TRBJ2-5 and V is TRBV7-8; possibly TRBD2 for D (6 bases). Between the trimmed V and J ends, which lost 7 bases and 1 base, there was a span of 13 bases. The CDR3 consists of 14 residues. Germline lookup yields CDR1 SGHVS and CDR2 FQNEAQ.